Each of the 14 T cell receptor beta chains below was sequenced from the same sample in a study of tumor and adjacent non-tumor tissue in lung cancer. RNA was extracted from bulk tissue without any cell sorting. A modified ARM-PCR protocol with three rounds of nested PCR amplified TCRbeta. TCRdb reanalysed the multiplex PCR reads using MiXCR and keeps one entry per CDR3 protein. The table lists roughly 120,000 distinct CDR3 sequences, around 82% of them singletons. The source material was lung tumor tissue. These receptors were collected from a man between 65 and 85 years old with non-small cell lung cancer.

Of note for this clonotype: One junction end disagrees with the germline gene, perhaps due to a read error. The rearrangement uses TRBV6-6 and TRBJ2-1; TRBD1 is a possible D gene (6 bases). Germline-derived CDR1 and CDR2 are MNHNY and SVGAGI (reference sequence). The CDR3 has 11 amino acids. CDR3 coding DNA: TGTGTCAGCAGGGGATACAATGAGCAATTCTTC. Protein product: CVSRGYNEQFF.

The chain employs TRBV28 and TRBJ2-7; 8 nucleotides align to TRBD1. The CDR3 length is 13 residues. Germline V CDR1 and CDR2: MDHEN, SYDVKM. CDR3 region: CTSTGTGELGQYF. The CDR3 DNA sequence: TGTACTAGCACAGGGACAGGTGAGCTCGGGCAGTACTTC.

This clonotype was picked up many times. This sequence joins TRBV6-2 or TRBV6-3 and TRBJ2-7; D unresolved. This CDR3 has 13 residues. V lost 2 bases, J lost 3 bases, and 8 bases lay in between. Germline V gene sequence: CDR1 MNHEY, CDR2 SVGEGT. CDR3 in amino acids: CASSYEKYYEQYF. In DNA form, the CDR3 reads TGTGCCAGCAGTTACGAAAAATACTACGAGCAGTACTTC.

This chain joins TRBV14 and TRBJ2-7; 7 nucleotides line up with TRBD1. Germline CDR1 reads SGHDN; CDR2 reads FVKESK. V lost 9 bases, J lost 7 bases, and 18 bases stayed unmatched. The CDR3 is made up of 15 amino acids. DNA for the CDR3: TGTGCCAGAGGTACAGGGGCCCCAAGCTCCCAAGAGCAGTACTTC. Protein: CARGTGAPSSQEQYF.

As regards this clonotype: Given a much more abundant clone one base away, this may be a read error. The conserved final phenylalanine or tryptophan is absent from the CDR3, which likely points to a read error. The J gene is TRBJ1-5, the V gene TRBV6-1; D uncertain. CDR1 and CDR2 from the germline V gene are MNHNS and SASEGT. The CDR3 length is 14 residues. Between the trimmed V and J ends, which lost 7 bases and 0 bases, there was a span of 10 bases. The CDR3 region is CASNKGYSNQPQHP. The CDR3 DNA reads as TGTGCCAGCAACAAAGGGTATAGCAATCAGCCCCAGCATCCT.

Notes on this clonotype: Because the CDR3's place on the DNA is in doubt, the DNA is left out and the CDR3 is given as listed by TCRdb. The V call is TRBV4-1, the J call TRBJ2-1; the table's D call, TRBD1, was not checked against the DNA. The CDR3 is made up of 15 amino acids, end residues included. Germline assignment: CDR1 MGHRA and CDR2 YSYEKL. CDR3 sequence reads: CVSSHGGFFGDEQFF.

The rearrangement joins TRBV13 to TRBJ2-1; possible D gene TRBD1, 6 bases. Trimming took off 7 bases at V and 8 bases at J, with 15 bases between the two ends. The CDR3 is made up of 13 amino acids. Germline lookup yields CDR1 PRHDT and CDR2 FYEKMQ (reference sequence). In DNA form, the CDR3 reads TGTGCCAGCAAATCAGGACAGAAAGATGAGCAGTTCTTC. It is translated as CASKSGQKDEQFF.

CDR3 protein: CASSVVDSRRGTGELFF. DNA of the CDR3: TGTGCCAGCAGCGTGGTTGATAGCAGGAGGGGCACCGGGGAGCTGTTTTTT. The V gene is TRBV5-5, the J gene TRBJ2-2; TRBD2 is a possible D gene (6 bases). Trimming took off 4 bases at V and 4 bases at J, with 20 bases between the two ends. In germline, CDR1 is SGHKS, CDR2 YYEKEE (reference sequence). The CDR3 spans 17 residues.

A remark on this clonotype: The junction and the germline gene differ at one end; a read error may be behind it. The V and J genes are TRBV4-3 and TRBJ2-2; 9 bases match TRBD1. The CDR3 is 15 residues long. Germline CDR1 and CDR2: LGHNA and YSLEER. CDR3: CTSSLQGADTGELFF. For the CDR3, the DNA is TGCACCAGCAGCCTACAGGGGGCCGACACGGGGGAGCTGTTTTTT.

Concerning this clonotype: One end of the junction does not line up with germline, which may come from a read error. The chain is built from TRBV28 and TRBJ2-3; 7 bases agree with TRBD1. The CDR3 extends over 15 amino acids. CDR1 and CDR2 (germline): MDHEN, SYDVKM. Here the CDR3 reads CVSLTTGTGTDTQYF. DNA of the CDR3: TGTGTCAGCCTTACCACAGGGACAGGCACAGATACGCAGTATTTT.

V and J are TRBV28 and TRBJ1-2; 7 positions agree with TRBD1. In germline, CDR1 is MDHEN, CDR2 SYDVKM. The CDR3 consists of 13 residues. Germline trimming cut 7 bases from V and 8 bases from J; bases unmatched to any gene: 10. This CDR3 reads CASNFDRVLGYTF. CDR3 bases: TGTGCCAGCAATTTTGACAGGGTGCTAGGCTACACCTTC.

This clonotype was seen only once. The chain joins TRBV29-1 to TRBJ1-2; D is ambiguous. V was cut by 1 base and J by 8 bases, with 20 bases left in between. Germline loops: CDR1 SQVTM, CDR2 ANQGSEA. CDR3 length: 15 amino acids. CDR3 sequence reads: CSVEVPRQGLGGYTF. In DNA, the CDR3 is TGCAGCGTTGAAGTCCCCCGGCAAGGCTTAGGCGGCTACACCTTC. The variable domain in full, completed from reference TRBV29-1 and TRBJ1-2, reads SAVISQKPSRDICQRGTSLTIQCQVDSQVTMMFWYRQQPGQSLTLIATANQGSEATYESGFVIDKFPISRPNLTFSTLTVSNMSPEDSSIYLCSVEVPRQGLGGYTFGSGTRLTVV.

On this clonotype itself: This may come from a read error, since a much larger clone is one base off. The J gene is TRBJ1-3, the V gene TRBV28, with TRBD1 matching 7 bases. The germline CDR1 and CDR2 sequences are MDHEN and SYDVKM. The CDR3 loop spans 14 amino acids. The junction had 9 bases not matched to a gene; V was cut back by 7 bases and J by 6 bases. The DNA for the CDR3 is TGTGCCAGCATAGTAGGGGGCGGGTCAAACACCATATATTTT. It is translated as CASIVGGGSNTIYF. The full variable domain, with the rest looked up from reference TRBV28 and TRBJ1-3, is DVKVTQSSRYLVKRTGEKVFLECVQDMDHENMFWYRQDPGLGLRLIYFSYDVKMKEKGDIPEGYSVSREKKERFSLILESASTNQTSMYLCASIVGGGSNTIYFGEGSWLTVV.

With regard to this clonotype: At one end, the junction sequence differs from germline, possibly due to a read error. The genes are TRBV10-2 and TRBJ1-2, with D unresolved. Germline CDR1 reads WSHSY; CDR2 reads SAAADI. The CDR3 has 15 amino acids. DNA of the CDR3: TGCGCCAGGAGTGAGTCGAGGGATCAGAGGTATGGCTACACCTTC. Its translation is CARSESRDQRYGYTF.